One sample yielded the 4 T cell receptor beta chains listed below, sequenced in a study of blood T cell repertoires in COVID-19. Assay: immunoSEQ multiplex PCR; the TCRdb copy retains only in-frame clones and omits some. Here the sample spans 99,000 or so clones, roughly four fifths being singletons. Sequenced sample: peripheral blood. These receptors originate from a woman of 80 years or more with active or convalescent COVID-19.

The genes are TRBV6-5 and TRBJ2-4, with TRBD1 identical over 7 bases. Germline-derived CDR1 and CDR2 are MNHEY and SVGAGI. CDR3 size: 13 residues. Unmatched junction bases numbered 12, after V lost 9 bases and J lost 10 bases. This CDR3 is CASQKGAVNIQYF. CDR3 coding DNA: TGTGCCAGTCAGAAGGGGGCGGTAAATATTCAGTACTTC.

The DNA of the CDR3 is TGCGCCAGCAGCCAAACAACAGGTATCAATCAGCCCCAGCATTTT. Protein sequence: CASSQTTGINQPQHF. The chain links TRBV4-3 to TRBJ1-5, with TRBD1 as a possible D gene (5 bases). The CDR3 sequence is 15 residues long. V gave up 2 bases and J gave up 3 bases, with 11 bases separating them. Germline V gene data show CDR1 as LGHNA and CDR2 as YSLEER.

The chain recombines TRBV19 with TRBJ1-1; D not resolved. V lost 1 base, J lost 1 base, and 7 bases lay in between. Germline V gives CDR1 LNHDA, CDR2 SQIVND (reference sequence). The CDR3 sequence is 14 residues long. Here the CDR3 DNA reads TGTGCCAGTAGTATAGCGGCAGGGAACACTGAAGCTTTCTTT. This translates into CASSIAAGNTEAFF.

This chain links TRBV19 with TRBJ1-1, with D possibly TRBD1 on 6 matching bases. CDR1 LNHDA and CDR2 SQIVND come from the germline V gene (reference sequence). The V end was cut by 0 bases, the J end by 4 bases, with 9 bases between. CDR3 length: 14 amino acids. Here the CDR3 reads CASSIEGRGTEAFF. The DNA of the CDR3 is TGTGCCAGTAGTATAGAGGGCAGGGGCACTGAAGCTTTCTTT.